This is a list of T cell receptor beta chains from one sample in a study of tumor and adjacent non-tumor tissue in lung cancer. Each CDR3 protein is one row after TCRdb ran MiXCR on the multiplex PCR reads. This table holds roughly 150,000 distinct CDR3 sequences, around 65% found once. The sequencing input was lung tumor tissue. These receptor sequences come from a man in his 60s with small cell lung cancer. The CDR3 runs from the conserved cysteine through the conserved F or W.

TRBJ2-3	TRBV6-1	CVSSVGRDRGTDTQYF
TRBJ1-3	TRBV6-2/TRBV6-3	CASDYSGRLSGNTIYF
TRBJ1-2	TRBV5-1	CAISLEQNGYGYTF
TRBJ2-3	TRBV29-1	CSVRLNAGADTQYF
TRBJ2-3	TRBV20-1	CSATRTSGSLDTQYF
TRBJ2-3	TRBV6-6	CASRGHDRGTDTQYF
TRBJ1-2	TRBV28	CASSFRGIGTGGYTF
TRBJ2-3	TRBV5-1	CANGGSSRRAGDRQYF
TRBJ1-1	TRBV30	CAWSVFRRTEAFF
TRBJ2-2	TRBV11-2	CTSSLRTPGTGELFF
TRBJ2-1	TRBV11-2	CASKLEAGLVEQFF
TRBJ2-7	TRBV6-5	CASSIQEGSYEQYF
TRBJ2-5	TRBV24-1	CATSDTGTGDQETQYF
TRBJ2-1	TRBV11-2	CASSALAAHNEQFF
TRBJ1-1	TRBV12-3/TRBV12-4	CVSSPGQGGTEAFF
TRBJ1-1	TRBV20-1	CSARTTANTEAFF
TRBJ1-1	TRBV12-3/TRBV12-4	CASSPPTVHRRTEAFF
TRBJ1-4	TRBV29-1	CSVARRGATNEKLFF
TRBJ1-1	TRBV5-1	CASSLVPGDYTEAFF
TRBJ1-2	TRBV5-1	CVSTQQGQVGYTF
TRBJ2-7	TRBV6-2/TRBV6-3	CASSYKGTCEQYF
TRBJ2-6	TRBV6-5	CASSGGQILSGANVLTF
TRBJ2-1	TRBV20-1	CSTSERVSYNEQFF
TRBJ2-3	TRBV29-1	CSVDGNTDTQYF
TRBJ2-2	TRBV12-3/TRBV12-4	CARSRVNTGELFF
TRBJ2-1	TRBV11-1	CTGILDNEQFF
TRBJ1-2	TRBV11-2	CAISLVRNYGYTF
TRBJ1-5	TRBV20-1	CSAKSKGGRSNQHQHF
TRBJ2-7	TRBV11-1	CASSGQGCMQYF